Listed here are 13 T cell receptor beta chains from one sample, sequenced in a study of blood T cell repertoires in COVID-19. Profiled with immunoSEQ multiplex PCR; TCRdb holds only in-frame clones, not every one. The sample has hundreds of thousands of clones, less than 90% seen once. Sequenced sample: peripheral blood. These receptors were obtained from a woman aged 50 to 65 with acute or convalescent COVID-19.

J is TRBJ2-7 and V is TRBV7-2, with D tentatively TRBD2 (6 bases). V was shortened by 7 bases and J by 0 bases, with 16 bases between the two germline ends. The germline CDR1 and CDR2 sequences are SGHTA and FQGNSA. The CDR3 extends over 15 amino acids. The CDR3 DNA sequence: TGTGCCAGCAAATGGGACTTGGGGCGCTCCTACGAGCAGTACTTC. It codes for CASKWDLGRSYEQYF.

This chain joins TRBV19 and TRBJ2-5; 9 positions agree with TRBD2. In germline, CDR1 is LNHDA, CDR2 SQIVND (reference sequence). V was clipped by 4 bases and J by 8 bases; unmatched bases: 5. This CDR3 region has 13 residues. In DNA, the CDR3 is TGTGCCAGTAGTACCGCGGGGGGGGATACCCAGTACTTC. As protein: CASSTAGGDTQYF. Full variable domain (rest looked up from reference TRBV19 and TRBJ2-5): DGGITQSPKYLFRKEGQNVTLSCEQNLNHDAMYWYRQDPGQGLRLIYYSQIVNDFQKGDIAEGYSVSREKKESFPLTVTSAQKNPTAFYLCASSTAGGDTQYFGPGTRLLVL.

The chain links TRBV12-3 or TRBV12-4 to TRBJ1-1; TRBD1 matches 7 bases. The CDR3 has 12 amino acids. Trimming at V came to 6 bases and at J to 9 bases, leaving 7 bases not matched to a gene. Here the CDR3 reads CASSLGQLQAFF. The DNA for the CDR3 is TGTGCCAGCAGCTTGGGACAGCTACAAGCTTTCTTT.

The rearrangement uses TRBV6-1 and TRBJ1-1; a weak D match, TRBD1 (5 bases). The CDR3 totals 14 residues. Germline V gene data show CDR1 as MNHNS and CDR2 as SASEGT. The V end was cut by 0 bases, the J end by 8 bases, with 13 bases between. Here the CDR3 reads CASSEAQGRGEAFF. The CDR3 bases are TGTGCCAGCAGTGAAGCCCAGGGCAGAGGAGAAGCTTTCTTT.

The V gene is TRBV5-1, the J gene TRBJ1-1; D ambiguous. The CDR3 extends over 13 amino acids. Germline V gene lookup returns CDR1 SGHRS and CDR2 YFSETQ. V shed 2 bases and J shed 1 base, with 6 bases lying between them. The CDR3 loop is CASSFSENTEAFF. In DNA form, the CDR3 reads TGCGCCAGCAGCTTTTCAGAGAACACTGAAGCTTTCTTT.

The gene calls are TRBV6-2 or TRBV6-3 and TRBJ2-5; 8 bases line up with TRBD1. The CDR3 extends over 15 amino acids. Trimming at V came to 2 bases and at J to 1 base, leaving 3 bases not matched to a gene. Looked up from germline, CDR1 is MNHEY and CDR2 is SVGEGT. CDR3 bases: TGTGCCAGCAGTTACCGGGACAGGCTCCAAGAGACCCAGTACTTC. This gives the protein CASSYRDRLQETQYF.

The chain links TRBV18 to TRBJ2-7; TRBD1 matches at 10 bases. The CDR3 spans 16 residues. After removal of 5 bases from V and 2 bases from J, the junction contained 9 bases not matched to a gene. The germline V gene encodes CDR1 KGHSH and CDR2 LQKENI. The CDR3 DNA is TGTGCCAGCTCAGAATCCGGGACAGGGGCGGCCTACGAGCAGTACTTC. This codes for CASSESGTGAAYEQYF.

On this clone: This sample includes further DNA sequences coding for the same CDR3. V gene TRBV18 combines with J gene TRBJ2-3; no firm D call. V was clipped by 3 bases and J by 6 bases, with 4 bases between them. Per the germline V gene, CDR1 is KGHSH and CDR2 is LQKENI. This CDR3 is built from 11 residues. CDR3 amino acids: CASSPSDTQYF. CDR3 sequence (DNA): TGTGCCAGCTCACCCTCCGATACGCAGTATTTT.

This chain connects TRBV6-5 to TRBJ2-7; 10 nucleotides align to TRBD2. Germline-derived CDR1 and CDR2 are MNHEY and SVGAGI. The CDR3 covers 15 residues. V was pared by 0 bases and J by 2 bases, with 1 base of the junction left unmatched. The CDR3 nucleotides are TGTGCCAGCAGTTACTCCGGACTAGCGGCCTACGAGCAGTACTTC. The encoded protein is CASSYSGLAAYEQYF.

The rearrangement links TRBV19 to TRBJ1-4; D might be TRBD1 (5 bases). V lost 7 bases and J 5 bases, leaving 14 bases between the germline ends. Looked up from germline, CDR1 is LNHDA and CDR2 is SQIVND (reference sequence). This CDR3 is built from 14 residues. The CDR3 coding sequence is TGTGCCAGTACAGGGAGGGGTGAGAATGAAAAACTGTTTTTT. This translates into CASTGRGENEKLFF.

The genes are TRBV11-2 and TRBJ2-7; D possibly corresponds to TRBD2 (6 bases). CDR3 length: 15 amino acids. In germline, CDR1 is SGHAT, CDR2 FQNNGV. Trimming took off 3 bases at V and 3 bases at J, with 15 bases between the two ends. DNA of the CDR3: TGTGCCAGCAGCTTGGGCGGGGCTAGCCTCTACGAGCAGTACTTC. Translated, it gives CASSLGGASLYEQYF.

The CDR3 coding sequence is TGTGCCAGCAGCCAGGGACTAGCGGGATACGAGCAGTACTTC. It specifies CASSQGLAGYEQYF. The chain combines TRBV13 with TRBJ2-7; 13 bases are a match to TRBD2. V gave up 5 bases and J gave up 4 bases; unmatched junction bases: 2. The CDR3 covers 14 residues. The germline V gene has CDR1 PRHDT and CDR2 FYEKMQ (reference sequence).

As concerns this clone: At the DNA level, this CDR3 is encoded by other sequences in the same sample as well. The rearrangement uses TRBV12-3 or TRBV12-4 and TRBJ2-7, with D maybe TRBD1 (6 bases). The CDR3 spans 12 residues. Between the trimmed V and J ends, which lost 6 bases and 3 bases, there was a span of 9 bases. Here the CDR3 DNA reads TGTGCCAGCAGCTTCAGGGGCTACGAGCAGTACTTC. Translation: CASSFRGYEQYF.